The 27 T cell receptor beta chains presented below share a single source sample, sequenced in a study of T cells in Graves' hyperthyroidism and ophthalmopathy. TCR beta CDR3 region amplification was performed from RNA transcripts. Initially, a first-round RT-PCR of the TCR CDR3 employed the HTBI primer set. TCRdb independently ran MiXCR on the multiplex PCR reads; one entry per CDR3 protein. The sample records 560,000 or so distinct CDR3 sequences, nearly 20% being singletons. Sequences were obtained from blood. All receptors derive from a man aged 35 to 55 with Graves' ophthalmopathy.

Turning to this clonotype: This may stem from a read error, because a much larger clone lies one nucleotide away. V gene TRBV28 combines with J gene TRBJ2-4; 9 bases are shared with TRBD2. The CDR3 extends over 16 amino acids. The germline CDR1 and CDR2 sequences are MDHEN and SYDVKM. V was pared by 3 bases and J by 2 bases, with 5 bases of the junction left unmatched. In nucleotides, the CDR3 is TGTGCCAGCAGTTTTCTGCTAGCGGGGACCAAAAACATTCAGTACTTC. It specifies CASSFLLAGTKNIQYF. The complete variable domain, with remaining parts taken from reference TRBV28 and TRBJ2-4, reads DVKVTQSSRYLVKRTGEKVFLECVQDMDHENMFWYRQDPGLGLRLIYFSYDVKMKEKGDIPEGYSVSREKKERFSLILESASTNQTSMYLCASSFLLAGTKNIQYFGAGTRLSVL.

This clonotype was detected only a few times. The DNA of the CDR3 is TGCAGTGCTAGAGTCCCGAACAGGGTCCCCCCCCGCTACGAGCAGTACTTC. It is translated as CSARVPNRVPPRYEQYF. The chain combines TRBV20-1 with TRBJ2-7, with a weak D call TRBD1 (6 bases). The V end lost 1 base, the J end lost 3 bases, and 22 bases lay between the germline ends. The V gene's germline CDR1 is DFQATT and CDR2 SNEGSKA (reference sequence). The CDR3 runs to 17 residues.

This clonotype was found many times. This rearrangement joins TRBV12-3 or TRBV12-4 to TRBJ1-1, with D tentatively TRBD1 (5 bases). CDR3 size: 14 residues. V lost 5 bases and J 3 bases, leaving 13 bases between the germline ends. The CDR3, as DNA: TGTGCCAGCAGTGGGGGACGCCGGGACACTGAAGCTTTCTTT. Amino acids: CASSGGRRDTEAFF.

The rearrangement joins TRBV12-3 or TRBV12-4 to TRBJ1-2, with D unresolved. This CDR3 is built from 13 residues. Trimming cost V 3 bases and J 4 bases, with 9 bases left between them. CDR3 loop: CASSLAVLYGYTF. The CDR3, as DNA: TGTGCCAGCAGTTTGGCGGTCCTCTATGGCTACACCTTC.

This sequence joins TRBV9 and TRBJ2-5; D might be TRBD2 (5 bases). CDR1 is SGDLS, CDR2 YYNGEE, per germline. The CDR3 totals 14 residues. The V end was cut by 0 bases, the J end by 5 bases, with 11 bases between. CDR3 nucleotides: TGTGCCAGCAGCGTAGATCCGGGAAGGGAGACCCAGTACTTC. This gives the protein CASSVDPGRETQYF. The entire variable domain, with the rest obtained from reference TRBV9 and TRBJ2-5, is as follows: DSGVTQTPKHLITATGQRVTLRCSPRSGDLSVYWYQQSLDQGLQFLIQYYNGEERAKGNILERFSAQQFPDLHSELNLSSLELGDSALYFCASSVDPGRETQYFGPGTRLLVL.

This clonotype was seen only a few times. V and J are TRBV5-1 and TRBJ2-7; D might be TRBD1 (5 bases). Germline V gene sequence: CDR1 SGHRS, CDR2 YFSETQ. Trimming stripped 6 bases from V and 0 bases from J, with 10 bases between. The CDR3 consists of 13 residues. This CDR3 reads CASKIDSSYEQYF. CDR3 in DNA: TGCGCCAGCAAAATTGACAGCTCCTACGAGCAGTACTTC.

This clonotype was counted a few times. This chain connects TRBV4-1 to TRBJ1-4; perhaps TRBD1 as D (6 bases). The length of the CDR3 is 14 residues. The V end lost 2 bases, the J end lost 7 bases, and 11 bases lay between the germline ends. Germline CDR1 reads MGHRA; CDR2 reads YSYEKL. The CDR3 bases are TGCGCCAGCAGCCAACCGGCAGGGGTTGAAAAACTGTTTTTT. Protein: CASSQPAGVEKLFF.

This clonotype appeared a single time. The chain has TRBV7-6 and TRBJ1-1; D not resolved. V was clipped by 0 bases and J by 0 bases, with 8 bases between them. CDR1 is SGHVS and CDR2 is FNYEAQ in the germline V gene. This CDR3 is built from 15 residues. The CDR3 coding sequence is TGTGCCAGCAGCTTAGCAGTCGGGATGAACACTGAAGCTTTCTTT. Translated, it gives CASSLAVGMNTEAFF.

This clonotype was counted ten times or more. The rearrangement joins TRBV18 to TRBJ2-5; D possibly corresponds to TRBD2 (5 bases). The CDR3 sequence is 15 residues long. V was shortened by 3 bases and J by 2 bases, with 13 bases between the two germline ends. Germline-derived CDR1 and CDR2 are KGHSH and LQKENI. CDR3 in DNA: TGTGCCAGCTCACCCTCCCGGACTCCTCAAGAGACCCAGTACTTC. It yields the protein CASSPSRTPQETQYF.

In its sample, this clonotype was seen a few times. The CDR3 DNA follows: TGTGCCAGCAGCCCCGGACAGGGTTTGAACACCGGGGAGCTGTTTTTT. Translating gives CASSPGQGLNTGELFF. The V and J genes are TRBV7-8 and TRBJ2-2; the match to TRBD1 covers 8 bases. The junction had 6 bases not matched to a gene; V was cut back by 5 bases and J by 1 base. In germline, CDR1 is SGHVS, CDR2 FQNEAQ. This CDR3 is 16 amino acids long. Drawing the rest from reference TRBV7-8 and TRBJ2-2, the complete variable domain is GAGVSQSPRYKVAKRGQDVALRCDPISGHVSLFWYQQALGQGPEFLTYFQNEAQLDKSGLPSDRFFAERPEGSVSTLKIQRTQQEDSAVYLCASSPGQGLNTGELFFGEGSRLTVL.

The J gene is TRBJ1-2, the V gene TRBV6-5, with D maybe TRBD1 (5 bases). Germline CDR1 reads MNHEY; CDR2 reads SVGAGI. The CDR3 extends over 15 amino acids. Trimming took 1 base from V and 6 from J, leaving 15 bases between them. CDR3 in amino acids: CASSYYGGESDGYTF. CDR3 bases: TGTGCCAGCAGTTACTATGGGGGGGAGAGCGATGGCTACACCTTC.

The chain carries TRBV6-1 and TRBJ2-2; D remains ambiguous. CDR3 length equals 13 residues. Germline V lookup: CDR1 MNHNS, CDR2 SASEGT. Trimming stripped 5 bases from V and 6 bases from J, with 10 bases between. The CDR3 region has the DNA TGTGCCAGCAGTATCTCAGGCGCCGGGGAGCTGTTTTTT. Protein: CASSISGAGELFF.

The chain combines TRBV6-2 or TRBV6-3 with TRBJ1-4, with TRBD1 matching 7 bases. This CDR3 region has 14 residues. Germline values: CDR1 MNHEY, CDR2 SVGEGT. The junction had 8 bases not matched to a gene; V was cut back by 6 bases and J by 7 bases. CDR3 coding DNA: TGTGCCAGCAGAAGACAGGGAGGGAGTGAAAAACTGTTTTTT. Amino acids: CASRRQGGSEKLFF.

This clonotype was found a few times. This chain uses TRBV14 with TRBJ2-1; a possible D gene is TRBD2 (5 bases). The CDR3 runs 15 residues. Germline CDR1 and CDR2: SGHDN and FVKESK. V dropped 1 base and J dropped 3 bases, with 10 bases sitting between them. CDR3 DNA: TGTGCCAGCAGCCAAGCTCCAGCGGACTACAATGAGCAGTTCTTC. Translation: CASSQAPADYNEQFF.

This clonotype was seen a handful of times. The genes are TRBV4-2 and TRBJ2-7, with TRBD2 matching 8 bases. The CDR3 has 18 amino acids. CDR1 is LGHNA and CDR2 is YNFKEQ in the germline V gene. V shed 2 bases and J 4 bases; nucleotides not matched to a gene: 16. The CDR3 is CASSQRLPGAGGLYEQYF. CDR3 DNA sequence: TGTGCCAGCAGCCAAAGACTACCCGGGGCGGGAGGACTGTACGAGCAGTACTTC.

This clonotype was counted only a few times. The chain combines TRBV3-1 with TRBJ1-3, with D tentatively TRBD1 (5 bases). Trimming pared 2 bases from V and 4 bases from J, leaving 18 bases between. This CDR3 has 17 amino acids. Germline-derived CDR1 and CDR2 are LGHDT and YNNKEL (reference sequence). The CDR3 nucleotides read TGTGCCAGCAGCCAAAGGCAGGGCCTACCAAAAGGAAACACCATATATTTT. Its translation: CASSQRQGLPKGNTIYF.

This clonotype has ten or more counts. The chain links TRBV2 to TRBJ1-1; no firm D call. There are 16 residues in the CDR3. V dropped 1 base and J dropped 1 base, with 13 bases sitting between them. Germline V gene lookup returns CDR1 SNHLY and CDR2 FYNNEI. CDR3 DNA sequence: TGTGCCAGCAGTGAAGATTGGTCGATAGAGAACACTGAAGCTTTCTTT. This sequence encodes CASSEDWSIENTEAFF.

Worth noting for this clonotype: A read error may explain this, as a much larger clone is one base away. The chain carries TRBV12-3 or TRBV12-4 and TRBJ1-1; TRBD1 is a possible D gene (6 bases). CDR3 length: 14 amino acids. CDR3 residues: CASSFEGRGTGAFF. The CDR3 nucleotides are TGTGCCAGCAGTTTTGAGGGAAGGGGGACTGGAGCTTTCTTT.

The V call is TRBV19, the J call TRBJ1-2; D remains ambiguous. V was shortened by 2 bases and J by 6 bases, with 10 bases between the two germline ends. The CDR3 is 13 amino acids. The V gene's germline CDR1 is LNHDA and CDR2 SQIVND (reference sequence). CDR3 protein: CASSIFGVDGYTF. CDR3 bases: TGTGCCAGTAGTATATTTGGAGTTGATGGCTACACCTTC.

The genes are TRBV11-2 and TRBJ2-1; 10 bases align to TRBD1. The V gene's germline CDR1 is SGHAT and CDR2 FQNNGV. V trimming: 8 bases; J trimming: 3 bases; junction bases outside the gene matches: 16. The CDR3 runs to 18 residues. The CDR3 DNA reads TGTGCCAGCGGATACCCCCCTACCGGGACAGGGGTCTACAATGAGCAGTTCTTC. This gives the protein CASGYPPTGTGVYNEQFF.

V is TRBV7-8 and J is TRBJ2-7, with D maybe TRBD2 (5 bases). This CDR3 spans 14 amino acids. The V gene's germline CDR1 is SGHVS and CDR2 FQNEAQ. V gave up 6 bases and J gave up 3 bases, with 15 bases separating them. Written as DNA, the CDR3 is TGTGCCAGCAGTCCTGACTGGACTCTCTACGAGCAGTACTTC. As protein: CASSPDWTLYEQYF.

This clonotype was seen only a few times. The V and J genes are TRBV20-1 and TRBJ2-5, with TRBD1 matching over 7 bases. Germline V CDR1 and CDR2: DFQATT, SNEGSKA (reference sequence). The CDR3 spans 13 residues. Trimming at V came to 6 bases and at J to 1 base, leaving 5 bases not matched to a gene. The CDR3 region has the DNA TGCAGTGCCAAGGGACAGTCCCAAGAGACCCAGTACTTC. It encodes CSAKGQSQETQYF.

This clonotype was recorded at least ten times. The chain joins TRBV5-1 to TRBJ2-3, with 8 bases that match TRBD2. CDR1 and CDR2 (germline): SGHRS, YFSETQ. The length of the CDR3 is 17 residues. The V gene end was trimmed by 0 bases and the J gene end by 4 bases; junction bases not matched to a gene: 10. The CDR3 DNA sequence: TGCGCCAGCAGCTTGGCCCCGGGGGGGGCCCGTGCAGATACGCAGTATTTT. Translation gives CASSLAPGGARADTQYF.

This clonotype appeared many times. This chain connects TRBV5-1 to TRBJ2-3, with D hard to call. V lost 4 bases and J 3 bases, leaving 9 bases between the germline ends. There are 13 residues in the CDR3. From germline, CDR1 is SGHRS and CDR2 YFSETQ. This CDR3 is CASSPELTDTQYF. CDR3 DNA: TGCGCCAGCAGCCCGGAGCTAACAGATACGCAGTATTTT.

The table lists this clonotype with a few counts. V and J are TRBV7-6 and TRBJ2-2; D is tentatively TRBD1 or TRBD2 (6 bases each). The CDR3 extends over 15 amino acids. CDR1 is SGHVS and CDR2 is FNYEAQ in the germline V gene. Trimming removed 0 bases at V and 7 bases at J, with 12 bases between. CDR3 sequence reads: CASSLAGGINGELFF. Here the CDR3 DNA reads TGTGCCAGCAGCTTAGCGGGGGGCATTAACGGGGAGCTGTTTTTT. The full variable domain, with the rest looked up from reference TRBV7-6 and TRBJ2-2, is GAGVSQSPRYKVTKRGQDVALRCDPISGHVSLYWYRQALGQGPEFLTYFNYEAQQDKSGLPNDRFSAERPEGSISTLTIQRTEQRDSAMYRCASSLAGGINGELFFGEGSRLTVL.

Only a few counts were recorded for this clonotype. The chain employs TRBV6-1 and TRBJ2-1, with 7 bases lining up with TRBD1. CDR3 length: 12 residues. In germline, CDR1 is MNHNS, CDR2 SASEGT. The V gene end was trimmed by 6 bases and the J gene end by 13 bases; junction bases not matched to a gene: 9. CDR3 DNA sequence: TGTGCCAGCAGCCGAGAGGGGGCCCCTCAGTTCTTC. Protein: CASSREGAPQFF.

As concerns this clonotype: A much larger clone differs by one base, so this may be a read error. The rearrangement joins TRBV12-3 or TRBV12-4 to TRBJ2-1, with a tentative D call TRBD2 (5 bases). The CDR3 consists of 12 residues. Trimming took 5 bases from V and 10 from J, leaving 12 bases between them. CDR3 DNA: TGTGCCAGCAGTGTTGGGTGGGAGGAGCAGTTCTTC. Translating gives CASSVGWEEQFF.